The rows below give T cell receptor beta chains drawn from one sample of a study of cytomegalovirus exposure and HLA in healthy donors. Clones were sequenced by immunoSEQ multiplex PCR, and TCRdb holds only the in-frame ones, with some missing. Here the sample spans some 130,000 clones, approximately 80% being singletons. Sequencing was performed on PBMCs. The receptors here all came from a young man in good health and CMV-seronegative. The CDR3 runs from the conserved cysteine through the conserved F or W.

TRBV4-1	TRBJ2-7	15	CASSHWASERDEQYF
TRBV6-1	TRBJ2-7	15	CASSVSGRVLGEQYF
TRBV5-1	TRBJ2-3	16	CASSLLTSGSTDTQYF
TRBV7-8	TRBJ2-7	13	CASSPSPLGEQYF
TRBV19	TRBJ1-5	16	CASSIGPGGHNQPQHF
TRBV29-1	TRBJ2-7	14	CSVPPATGTYEQYF
TRBV5-1	TRBJ2-2	20	CASSLAGGRPPPTNTGELFF
TRBV7-8	NA	13	CASSPSGGYEQYF
TRBV7-9	TRBJ2-3	13	CASSSRGPDTQYF
TRBV12-1	TRBJ2-3	17	CASSFGPLAGGTDTQYF
TRBV30	TRBJ2-5	14	CAWRTGWDQETQYF
TRBV9	TRBJ2-2	11	CASSQTEKLFF
TRBV6-6	TRBJ2-5	16	CASSYSGTGEQETQYF
TRBV6-1	TRBJ2-3	13	CASSVSTTDTQYF
TRBV5-1	TRBJ2-5	14	CASSVGQGRETQYF
TRBV9	TRBJ2-3	15	CASSVSSGSTDTQYF
TRBV5-1	TRBJ2-5	13	CASSKQGEETQYF
TRBV18	TRBJ2-1	10	CASSPSTQFF
TRBV28	TRBJ1-1	15	CASRSRGGMNTEAFF
TRBV14	TRBJ2-1	18	CASSGVPWAGALYNEQFF
TRBV7-6	TRBJ2-5	11	CASSLQETQYF
TRBV6-5	TRBJ1-1	13	CASLVTFNTEAFF
TRBV27	TRBJ1-2	16	CASSLVAVGANYGYTF
TRBV7-9	TRBJ1-1	13	CASRITANTEAFF
TRBV7-8	TRBJ1-2	14	CASSLAYINYGYTF
TRBV19	TRBJ1-1	13	CASSQGGWTEAFF
TRBV18	TRBJ2-5	18	CASSPGTSGRALGETQYF
TRBV15	TRBJ2-2	17	CATSIGRDRGRHGELFF
TRBV4-1	TRBJ1-4	16	CASSPRDRGPNEKLFF
TRBV25-1	TRBJ1-1	14	CASSETGGYPEAFF
TRBV19	TRBJ1-1	14	CASSMRVPNTEAFF
TRBV5-1	TRBJ2-5	14	CASRPAGLQETQYF
TRBV5-8	TRBJ1-5	14	CASSLGVGIQPQHF
TRBV29-1	TRBJ2-5	13	CSVESRVLETQYF
TRBV10-3	TRBJ2-1	16	CAISAVTVISYNEQFF
TRBV28	TRBJ2-7	17	CASISGQGTTETYEQYF
TRBV5-1	TRBJ2-5	15	CASSPGTTPKETQYF
TRBV6-5	TRBJ1-2	13	CASSLTGSDGYTF
TRBV30	TRBJ2-2	14	CAWSVLAGGGELFF
TRBV7-8	TRBJ2-1	16	CASSAQGMGAFNEQFF
TRBV2	TRBJ2-3	13	CARAGNVTDTQYF
TRBV6-6	TRBJ2-1	14	CASSNPGGVEEQFF
TRBV28	TRBJ2-1	16	CASSPSPSGSDNEQFF
TRBV4-1	TRBJ1-3	17	CASSQPRGSYSGNTIYF